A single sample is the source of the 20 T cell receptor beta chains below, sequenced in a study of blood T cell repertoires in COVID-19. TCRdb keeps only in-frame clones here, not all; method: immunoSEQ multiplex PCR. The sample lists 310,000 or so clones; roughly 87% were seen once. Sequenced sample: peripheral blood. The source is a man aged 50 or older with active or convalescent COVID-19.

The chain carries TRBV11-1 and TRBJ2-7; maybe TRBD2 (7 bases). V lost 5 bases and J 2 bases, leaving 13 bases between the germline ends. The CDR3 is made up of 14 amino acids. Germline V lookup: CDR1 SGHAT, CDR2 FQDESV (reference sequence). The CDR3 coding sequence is TGTGCCAGCAGCAAGGAAGGGGGGGCCTACGAGCAGTACTTC. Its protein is CASSKEGGAYEQYF.

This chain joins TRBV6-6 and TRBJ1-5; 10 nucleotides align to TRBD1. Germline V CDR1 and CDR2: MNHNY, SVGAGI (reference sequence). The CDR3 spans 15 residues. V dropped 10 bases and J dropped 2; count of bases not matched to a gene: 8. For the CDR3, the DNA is TGTGCCACTCGGACAGGGGGTAATGGCAATCAGCCCCAGCATTTT. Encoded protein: CATRTGGNGNQPQHF.

The CDR3 coding sequence is TGTGCCAGCAGCGAGCGGGCCTTCGAAAAACTGTTTTTT. It specifies CASSERAFEKLFF. This sequence joins TRBV3-1 (or the pseudogene TRBV3-2) and TRBJ1-4; D unclear. V was clipped by 5 bases and J by 8 bases, with 12 bases between them. The CDR3 is 13 residues long. Germline V lookup: CDR1 LGHDT, CDR2 YNNKEL (reference sequence).

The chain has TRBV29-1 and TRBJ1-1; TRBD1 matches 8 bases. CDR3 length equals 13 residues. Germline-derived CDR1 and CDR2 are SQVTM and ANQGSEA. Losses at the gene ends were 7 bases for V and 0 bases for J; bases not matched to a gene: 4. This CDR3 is CSAGQGLNTEAFF. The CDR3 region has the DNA TGCAGCGCCGGACAGGGATTGAACACTGAAGCTTTCTTT. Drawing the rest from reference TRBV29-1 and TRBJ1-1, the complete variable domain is SAVISQKPSRDICQRGTSLTIQCQVDSQVTMMFWYRQQPGQSLTLIATANQGSEATYESGFVIDKFPISRPNLTFSTLTVSNMSPEDSSIYLCSAGQGLNTEAFFGQGTRLTVV.

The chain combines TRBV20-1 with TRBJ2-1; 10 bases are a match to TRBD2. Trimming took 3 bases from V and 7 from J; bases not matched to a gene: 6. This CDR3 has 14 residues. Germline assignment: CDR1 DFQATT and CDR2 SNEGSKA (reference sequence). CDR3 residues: CSASWSGRANEQFF. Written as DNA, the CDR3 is TGCAGTGCTAGTTGGAGCGGGAGGGCGAATGAGCAGTTCTTC.

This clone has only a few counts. In nucleotides, the CDR3 is TGTGCCAGCAGCTTAGCTCAGGGGGTACACGAGCAGTACTTC. Encoded protein: CASSLAQGVHEQYF. The rearrangement uses TRBV7-9 and TRBJ2-7; 7 nucleotides align to TRBD1. The length of the CDR3 is 14 residues. After removal of 0 bases from V and 5 bases from J, the junction contained 4 bases not matched to a gene. The germline CDR1 and CDR2 sequences are SEHNR and FQNEAQ (reference sequence).

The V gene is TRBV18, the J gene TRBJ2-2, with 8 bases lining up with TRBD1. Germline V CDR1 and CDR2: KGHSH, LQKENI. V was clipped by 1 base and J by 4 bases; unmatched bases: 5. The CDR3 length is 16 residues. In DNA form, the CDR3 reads TGTGCCAGCTCACCACAAACAGGGGGAGGCACCGGGGAGCTGTTTTTT. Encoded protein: CASSPQTGGGTGELFF.

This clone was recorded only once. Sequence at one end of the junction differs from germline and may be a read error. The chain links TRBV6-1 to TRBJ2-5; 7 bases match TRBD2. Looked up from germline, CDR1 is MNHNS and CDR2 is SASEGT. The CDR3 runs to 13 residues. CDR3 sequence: CASSGRREGSSHF. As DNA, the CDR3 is TGTGCCAGCAGTGGTCGGAGGGAGGGCTCGAGTCACTTC.

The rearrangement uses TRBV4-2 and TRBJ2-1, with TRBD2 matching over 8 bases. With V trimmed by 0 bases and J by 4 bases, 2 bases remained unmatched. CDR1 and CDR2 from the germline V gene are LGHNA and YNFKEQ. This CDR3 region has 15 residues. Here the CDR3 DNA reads TGTGCCAGCAGCCAAGAGGCGGGGGGATACAATGAGCAGTTCTTC. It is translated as CASSQEAGGYNEQFF.

The CDR3 DNA reads TGTGCCAGTAGTATAGACCGGGGTTACAATGAGCAGTTCTTC. Residues: CASSIDRGYNEQFF. The gene calls are TRBV19 and TRBJ2-1, with D tentatively TRBD2 (5 bases). This CDR3 region has 14 residues. Trimming removed 0 bases at V and 4 bases at J, with 7 bases between. Per germline, CDR1 LNHDA and CDR2 SQIVND (reference sequence).

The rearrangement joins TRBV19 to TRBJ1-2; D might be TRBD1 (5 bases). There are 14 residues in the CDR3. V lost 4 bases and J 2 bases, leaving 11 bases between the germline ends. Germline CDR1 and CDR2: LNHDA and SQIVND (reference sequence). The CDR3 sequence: CASSTPRVNYGYTF. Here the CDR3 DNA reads TGTGCCAGTAGTACCCCCAGGGTGAACTATGGCTACACCTTC.

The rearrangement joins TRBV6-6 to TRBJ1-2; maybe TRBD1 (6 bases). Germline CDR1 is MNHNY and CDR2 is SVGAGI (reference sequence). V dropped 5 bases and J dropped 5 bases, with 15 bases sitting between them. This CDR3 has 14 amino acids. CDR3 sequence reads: CASSLGGAAYGYTF. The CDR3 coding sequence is TGTGCCAGCAGTCTAGGGGGGGCTGCTTATGGCTACACCTTC.

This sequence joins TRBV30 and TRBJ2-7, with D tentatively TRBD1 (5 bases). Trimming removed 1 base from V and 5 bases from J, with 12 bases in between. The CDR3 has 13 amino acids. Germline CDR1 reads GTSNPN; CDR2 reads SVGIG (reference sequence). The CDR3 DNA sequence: TGTGCCTGGAGTGCTAGGGGCAGGGACGAGCAGTACTTC. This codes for CAWSARGRDEQYF.

CDR3 coding DNA: TGTGCCAGCAGCTTAGTCGTGGGAGGCAATGAGCAGTTCTTC. This codes for CASSLVVGGNEQFF. The V call is TRBV7-9, the J call TRBJ2-1, with D possibly matching TRBD2 (6 bases). The length of the CDR3 is 14 residues. Trimming took 1 base from V and 6 from J, leaving 10 bases between them. CDR1 SEHNR and CDR2 FQNEAQ come from the germline V gene (reference sequence).

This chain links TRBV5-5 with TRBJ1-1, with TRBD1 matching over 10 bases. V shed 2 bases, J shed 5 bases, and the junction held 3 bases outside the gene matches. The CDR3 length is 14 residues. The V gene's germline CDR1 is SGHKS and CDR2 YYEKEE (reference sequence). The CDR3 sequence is CASSFWDRGTEAFF. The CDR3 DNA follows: TGTGCCAGCAGCTTCTGGGACAGGGGTACTGAAGCTTTCTTT.

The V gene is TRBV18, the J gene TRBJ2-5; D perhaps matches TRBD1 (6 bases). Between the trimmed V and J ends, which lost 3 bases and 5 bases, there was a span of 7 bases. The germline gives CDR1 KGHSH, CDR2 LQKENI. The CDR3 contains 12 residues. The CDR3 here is CASSPDRETQYF. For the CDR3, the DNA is TGTGCCAGCTCACCCGACAGGGAGACCCAGTACTTC.

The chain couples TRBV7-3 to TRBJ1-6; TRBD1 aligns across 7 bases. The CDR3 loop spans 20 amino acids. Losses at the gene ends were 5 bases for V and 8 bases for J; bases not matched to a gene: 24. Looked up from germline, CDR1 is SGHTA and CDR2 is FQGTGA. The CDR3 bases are TGTGCCAGCAGCCTCCGGCGAGGTACCTTCCAGGGGGACGTCGATTCACCCCTCCACTTT. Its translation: CASSLRRGTFQGDVDSPLHF. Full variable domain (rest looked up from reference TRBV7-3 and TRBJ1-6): GAGVSQTPSNKVTEKGKYVELRCDPISGHTALYWYRQSLGQGPEFLIYFQGTGAADDSGLPNDRFFAVRPEGSVSTLKIQRTERGDSAVYLCASSLRRGTFQGDVDSPLHFGNGTRLTVT.

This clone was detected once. The CDR3 DNA reads as TGTGCCAGCGGTTCTGTGAGGGAAGGGACCCAGTACTTC. As protein: CASGSVREGTQYF. This chain links TRBV7-8 with TRBJ2-5; TRBD2 might be the D (5 bases). CDR1 and CDR2 (germline): SGHVS, FQNEAQ. The CDR3 loop spans 13 amino acids. V lost 8 bases, J lost 7 bases, and 17 bases lay in between.

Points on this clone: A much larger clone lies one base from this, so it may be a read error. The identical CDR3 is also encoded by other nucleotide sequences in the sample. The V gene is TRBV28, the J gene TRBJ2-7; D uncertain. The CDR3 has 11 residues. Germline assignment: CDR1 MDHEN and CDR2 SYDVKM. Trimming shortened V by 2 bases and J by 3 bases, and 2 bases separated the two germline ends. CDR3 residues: CASSLRYEQYF. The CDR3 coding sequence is TGTGCCAGCAGTTTACGCTACGAGCAGTACTTC.

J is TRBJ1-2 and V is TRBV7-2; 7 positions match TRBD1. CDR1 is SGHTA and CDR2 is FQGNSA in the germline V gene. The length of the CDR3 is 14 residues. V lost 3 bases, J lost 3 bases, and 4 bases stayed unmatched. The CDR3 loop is CASSFTRGDYGYTF. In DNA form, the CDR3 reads TGTGCCAGCAGCTTTACCAGGGGGGACTATGGCTACACCTTC.